This T cell receptor beta chain appears in the sequencing data of a study of CD8+ T cells in alopecia areata. Study overall: Treatment of the treated patients consisted of oral tofacitinib, 5 to 10 mg twice daily.

Collected material from alopecia areata patients comprised lesional scalp punch biopsies and peripheral blood. RNA was isolated and reverse transcribed to cDNA, the sequencing template. Sequencing was performed with immunoSEQ multiplex PCR; in TCRdb, only in-frame clones are kept and a portion is missing. The sample shows about 69,000 clones, approximately 64% of them seen only once. CDR3 length: 13 residues. Germline V gene sequence: CDR1 MGHDK, CDR2 SYGVNS. Trimming stripped 3 bases from V and 6 bases from J, with 11 bases between. As regards this clone: The same CDR3 is also encoded by other DNA sequences in this sample.

The starting material was CD8+ T cells sorted from blood, obtained at week 0. The TCR comes from a human donor with alopecia areata. This rearrangement joins TRBV25-1 to TRBJ1-2; no clear D. CDR3 sequence reads: CASSDAGGNGYTF. Written as DNA, the CDR3 is TGTGCCAGCAGTGACGCCGGAGGGAATGGCTACACCTTC.